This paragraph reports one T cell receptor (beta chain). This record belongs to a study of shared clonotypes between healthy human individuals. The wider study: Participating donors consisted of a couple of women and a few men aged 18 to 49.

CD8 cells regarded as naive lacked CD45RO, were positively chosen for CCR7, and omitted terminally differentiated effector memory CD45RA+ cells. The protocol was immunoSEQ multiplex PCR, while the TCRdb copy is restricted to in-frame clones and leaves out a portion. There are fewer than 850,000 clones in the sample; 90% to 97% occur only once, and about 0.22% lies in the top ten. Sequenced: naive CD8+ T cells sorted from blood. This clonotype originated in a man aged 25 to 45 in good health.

DNA for the CDR3: TGTGCCAGCAGTAACCCGACAGGGTTGGCCGGGGAGCTGTTTTTT. Translation: CASSNPTGLAGELFF. The chain is built from TRBV6-5 and TRBJ2-2; 7 bases line up with TRBD1. The CDR3 has 15 residues. V shed 5 bases and J 6 bases; nucleotides not matched to a gene: 9. Per the germline V gene, CDR1 is MNHEY and CDR2 is SVGAGI.